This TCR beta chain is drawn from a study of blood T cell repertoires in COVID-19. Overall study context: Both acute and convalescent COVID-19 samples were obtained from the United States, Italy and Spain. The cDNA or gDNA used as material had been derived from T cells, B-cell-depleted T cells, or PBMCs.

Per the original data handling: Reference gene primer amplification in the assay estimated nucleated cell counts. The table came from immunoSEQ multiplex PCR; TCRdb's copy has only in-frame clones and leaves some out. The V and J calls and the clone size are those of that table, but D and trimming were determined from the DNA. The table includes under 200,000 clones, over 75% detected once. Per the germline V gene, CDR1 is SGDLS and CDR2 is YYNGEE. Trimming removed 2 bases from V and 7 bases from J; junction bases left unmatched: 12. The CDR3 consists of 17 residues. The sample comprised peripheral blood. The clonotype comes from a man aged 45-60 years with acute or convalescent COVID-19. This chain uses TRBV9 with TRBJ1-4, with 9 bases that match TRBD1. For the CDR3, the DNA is TGTGCCAGCAGCGTCTCCCGGGACAGGGTTGAGGCTGAAAAACTGTTTTTT. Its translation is CASSVSRDRVEAEKLFF. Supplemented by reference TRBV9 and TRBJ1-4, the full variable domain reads DSGVTQTPKHLITATGQRVTLRCSPRSGDLSVYWYQQSLDQGLQFLIQYYNGEERAKGNILERFSAQQFPDLHSELNLSSLELGDSALYFCASSVSRDRVEAEKLFFGSGTQLSVL.